The 9 T cell receptor beta chains below were found in one sample sequenced in a study of PD-L1 blockade in urothelial cancer. This table comes from immunoSEQ multiplex PCR, and its TCRdb copy is limited to in-frame clones, with some not included. The sample consists of just over 20,000 clones, 85% to 90% of them appearing once. The specimen was PBMCs, collected around atezolizumab (anti-PD-L1) treatment. These receptors were taken from a woman between 55 and 75 years old with urothelial cancer.

This chain uses TRBV19 with TRBJ1-2; a possible D gene is TRBD1 (5 bases). Trimming cost V 6 bases and J 7 bases, with 15 bases left between them. Germline CDR1 is LNHDA and CDR2 is SQIVND (reference sequence). The CDR3 consists of 13 residues. The CDR3 loop reads CASSPPGWVGYTF. In DNA form, the CDR3 reads TGTGCCAGTAGCCCCCCAGGGTGGGTTGGCTACACCTTC.

The CDR3 DNA follows: TGTGCCAGTCAGACAGGGCTCCATACGCAGTATTTT. Its protein is CASQTGLHTQYF. V is TRBV5-6 and J is TRBJ2-3; 7 nucleotides match TRBD1. This CDR3 is built from 12 residues. Germline V gene lookup returns CDR1 SGHDT and CDR2 YYEEEE. V was clipped by 8 bases and J by 7 bases; unmatched bases: 7.

V gene TRBV6-5 combines with J gene TRBJ2-1; D is possibly TRBD1 (5 bases). Germline V gene sequence: CDR1 MNHEY, CDR2 SVGAGI. The CDR3 loop spans 14 amino acids. The V end was cut by 5 bases, the J end by 12 bases, with 20 bases between. CDR3 sequence reads: CASSQGDRRSRQFF. Here the CDR3 DNA reads TGTGCCAGCAGTCAAGGAGACAGAAGATCGCGGCAGTTCTTC.

V gene TRBV28 combines with J gene TRBJ1-5, with 8 bases that match TRBD1. The CDR3 length is 14 residues. V shed 3 bases, J shed 5 bases, and the junction held 3 bases outside the gene matches. Per the germline V gene, CDR1 is MDHEN and CDR2 is SYDVKM. CDR3 loop: CASSFKDRDQPQHF. DNA of the CDR3: TGTGCCAGCAGTTTTAAGGACAGGGATCAGCCCCAGCATTTT.

The chain has TRBV4-2 and TRBJ2-2; maybe TRBD1 (6 bases). Germline-derived CDR1 and CDR2 are LGHNA and YNFKEQ. Trimming shortened V by 6 bases and J by 5 bases, and 13 bases separated the two germline ends. There are 14 residues in the CDR3. The CDR3, as DNA: TGTGCCAGCAGACAGGGAGTGAGGACCGGGGAGCTGTTTTTT. Translating gives CASRQGVRTGELFF.

This clone has just a few counts. CDR3 DNA: TGTGCCAGTAGCCTCCAGGATAGCAATCAGCCCCAGCATTTT. Translating gives CASSLQDSNQPQHF. The chain combines TRBV19 with TRBJ1-5; D unresolved. Germline assignment: CDR1 LNHDA and CDR2 SQIVND (reference sequence). V was trimmed by 6 bases and J by 0 bases, leaving 9 bases between them. This CDR3 is 14 amino acids long.

This clone was picked up one time. The rearrangement joins TRBV11-3 to TRBJ2-7; 8 bases match TRBD1. V lost 3 bases, J lost 2 bases, and 3 bases stayed unmatched. Germline V gene data show CDR1 as SGHNT and CDR2 as YENEEA. The CDR3 contains 14 residues. CDR3 nucleotides: TGTGCCAGCAGCTTGGGGGACAGGACCTACGAGCAGTACTTC. Encoded protein: CASSLGDRTYEQYF.

V gene TRBV19 combines with J gene TRBJ1-1, with TRBD1 matching over 9 bases. With 5 bases clipped from V and 1 base from J, the junction kept 5 bases outside the gene matches. This CDR3 is built from 15 residues. Germline CDR1 LNHDA, CDR2 SQIVND (reference sequence). In DNA form, the CDR3 reads TGTGCCAGTAGTCCGCGACAGGGGGAGAACACTGAAGCTTTCTTT. The encoded protein is CASSPRQGENTEAFF.

The V gene is TRBV7-2, the J gene TRBJ2-7, with 10 bases that match TRBD1. The CDR3 has 15 residues. The ends lost 3 bases at V and 4 bases at J; junction bases unmatched: 6. Per germline, CDR1 SGHTA and CDR2 FQGNSA. Here the CDR3 DNA reads TGTGCCAGCAGCTTCGACAGGGGGCCTGGTTACGAGCAGTACTTC. It encodes CASSFDRGPGYEQYF.